The 29 T cell receptor beta chains reported below all come from one sample, sequenced in a study of blood T cell repertoires in COVID-19. The data were produced by immunoSEQ multiplex PCR, yet TCRdb's version contains in-frame clones alone and is incomplete. The repertoire holds roughly 170,000 clones, roughly 79% seen once, with about 25% in the top ten. Sequenced material: peripheral blood. The receptors derive from a woman aged 70 to 79 with acute or convalescent COVID-19.

The chain joins TRBV27 to TRBJ1-1; 9 bases map to TRBD1. Unmatched junction bases numbered 16, after V lost 6 bases and J lost 5 bases. This CDR3 comprises 17 residues. Germline CDR1 is MNHEY and CDR2 is SMNVEV (reference sequence). DNA for the CDR3: TGTGCCAGCAGCCCGACAGGGGGAAGTCGACGTTTTACTGAAGCTTTCTTT. Translation: CASSPTGGSRRFTEAFF.

The chain employs TRBV24-1 and TRBJ2-5, with D unresolved. This CDR3 has 14 residues. V was clipped by 1 base and J by 1 base, with 6 bases between them. Germline V gene lookup returns CDR1 KGHDR and CDR2 SFDVKD. The CDR3 region has the DNA TGTGCCACCAGTGATTTTGTCGGCCAAGAGACCCAGTACTTC. Protein: CATSDFVGQETQYF.

The chain links TRBV18 to TRBJ2-2; 10 nucleotides agree with TRBD1. In germline, CDR1 is KGHSH, CDR2 LQKENI. This CDR3 contains 18 residues. Trimming at V came to 0 bases and at J to 5 bases, leaving 9 bases not matched to a gene. The CDR3 is CASSPPGQGIGLTGELFF. The DNA for the CDR3 is TGTGCCAGCTCACCACCGGGACAGGGGATCGGATTAACCGGGGAGCTGTTTTTT.

CDR3 bases: TGTGCCAGCAGCTTGATGCGGGTAGGGATCGGCGAGCAGTACTTC. Encoded protein: CASSLMRVGIGEQYF. The chain is built from TRBV5-4 and TRBJ2-7, with a tentative D call TRBD2 (5 bases). Trimming shortened V by 1 base and J by 6 bases, and 17 bases separated the two germline ends. This CDR3 is 15 amino acids long. Germline-derived CDR1 and CDR2 are SGHNT and YYREEE (reference sequence). Filled out from reference TRBV5-4 and TRBJ2-7, the complete variable domain reads ETGVTQSPTHLIKTRGQQVTLRCSSQSGHNTVSWYQQALGQGPQFIFQYYREEENGRGNFPPRFSGLQFPNYSSELNVNALELDDSALYLCASSLMRVGIGEQYFGPGTRLTVT.

V is TRBV30 and J is TRBJ1-2, with 7 positions matching TRBD1. The CDR3 runs 14 residues. Trimming took 7 bases from V and 3 from J; bases not matched to a gene: 11. Germline CDR1 and CDR2: GTSNPN and SVGIG (reference sequence). CDR3 nucleotides: TGTGCCTCTGACGGGGACAGCAGACACTATGGCTACACCTTC. Protein sequence: CASDGDSRHYGYTF.

The genes are TRBV7-2 and TRBJ1-2, with D unresolved. Germline assignment: CDR1 SGHTA and CDR2 FQGNSA. Trimming cost V 2 bases and J 6 bases, with 10 bases left between them. The CDR3 totals 13 residues. CDR3 region: CASSLRNSDGYTF. The DNA for the CDR3 is TGTGCCAGCAGCTTAAGGAATAGCGATGGCTACACCTTC. Drawing the rest from reference TRBV7-2 and TRBJ1-2, the complete variable domain is GAGVSQSPSNKVTEKGKDVELRCDPISGHTALYWYRQSLGQGLEFLIYFQGNSAPDKSGLPSDRFSAERTGGSVSTLTIQRTQQEDSAVYLCASSLRNSDGYTFGSGTRLTVV.

The chain recombines TRBV5-1 with TRBJ1-4, with TRBD1 as a possible D gene (5 bases). V was pared by 1 base and J by 8 bases, with 15 bases between. Germline lookup yields CDR1 SGHRS and CDR2 YFSETQ. There are 15 residues in the CDR3. The DNA of the CDR3 is TGCGCCAGCAGCTTGTGGGGGGGTGTAGAAGAAAAACTGTTTTTT. Residues: CASSLWGGVEEKLFF.

J is TRBJ1-2 and V is TRBV24-1; 7 bases are shared with TRBD1. Germline trimming cut 3 bases from V and 10 bases from J; bases unmatched to any gene: 7. Germline values: CDR1 KGHDR, CDR2 SFDVKD. The CDR3 loop spans 13 amino acids. The CDR3 spells CATSDTRDSHYTF. The CDR3 DNA sequence: TGTGCCACCAGTGATACCCGGGACAGTCACTACACCTTC.

The chain uses TRBV24-1 and TRBJ2-7; D may be TRBD2 (6 bases). This CDR3 has 14 amino acids. V lost 9 bases and J 6 bases, leaving 20 bases between the germline ends. Germline V gene lookup returns CDR1 KGHDR and CDR2 SFDVKD. The CDR3 DNA sequence: TGTGCCACCGGGGACTCGGGGCTAGTAAGCGAGCAGTACTTC. The encoded protein is CATGDSGLVSEQYF.

The chain is built from TRBV2 and TRBJ1-5; D is unclear. This CDR3 has 13 residues. Deletions cut 1 base from V and 4 bases from J, with 5 bases between. Germline CDR1 reads SNHLY; CDR2 reads FYNNEI. The CDR3 spells CASSEDRNQPQHF. CDR3 in DNA: TGTGCCAGCAGTGAAGATAGAAATCAGCCCCAGCATTTT.

Comments on this clone: Other nucleotide sequences in the sample specify the same CDR3. This chain connects TRBV6-5 to TRBJ2-2; unclear D gene. CDR1 MNHEY and CDR2 SVGAGI come from the germline V gene. The V end lost 2 bases, the J end lost 4 bases, and 5 bases lay between the germline ends. The CDR3 is 13 amino acids. The CDR3 region has the DNA TGTGCCAGCAGTTACCCAGGCACCGGGGAGCTGTTTTTT. It is translated as CASSYPGTGELFF.

Here the CDR3 reads CASNQGASTEAFF. The CDR3 region has the DNA TGTGCCAGCAATCAAGGGGCTAGCACTGAAGCTTTCTTT. The rearrangement uses TRBV12-3 or TRBV12-4 and TRBJ1-1; a possible D gene is TRBD1 (5 bases). This CDR3 is built from 13 residues. V lost 7 bases to trimming and J lost 4 bases, with 13 bases between them.

This clone was counted at least ten times. CDR3 bases: TGTGCCACCAGCAGAACCGGGACTAGTTCCTACGAGCAGTACTTC. Encoded protein: CATSRTGTSSYEQYF. The chain joins TRBV15 to TRBJ2-7; 8 bases fit TRBD2. CDR3 length: 15 amino acids. CDR1 is LNHNV and CDR2 is YYDKDF in the germline V gene (reference sequence). With V trimmed by 2 bases and J by 1 base, 4 bases remained unmatched.

The rearrangement uses TRBV3-1 (or the pseudogene TRBV3-2) and TRBJ2-3; the match to TRBD1 covers 7 bases. The CDR3 length is 15 residues. Losses at the gene ends were 1 base for V and 4 bases for J; bases not matched to a gene: 5. The germline V gene encodes CDR1 LGHDT and CDR2 YNNKEL (reference sequence). CDR3 DNA sequence: TGTGCCAGCAGCCAAGGGTACGGACAGGCAGATACGCAGTATTTT. Protein product: CASSQGYGQADTQYF.

This clone occurred once. The chain links TRBV24-1 to TRBJ2-2; 7 nucleotides match TRBD1. Germline assignment: CDR1 KGHDR and CDR2 SFDVKD. This CDR3 is 15 amino acids long. V was clipped by 4 bases and J by 6 bases; unmatched bases: 7. CDR3 residues: CATSDKTGFAGELFF. The CDR3 DNA reads TGTGCCACCAGTGACAAGACAGGGTTCGCCGGGGAGCTGTTTTTT.

Only a few counts were recorded for this clone. The CDR3 DNA is TGTGCCACGATAGGGACAGAGAACACCGGGGAGCTGTTTTTT. Translation: CATIGTENTGELFF. This rearrangement joins TRBV10-3 to TRBJ2-2; TRBD1 aligns across 7 bases. Germline CDR1 is ENHRY and CDR2 is SYGVKD. There are 14 residues in the CDR3. Unmatched junction bases numbered 6, after V lost 10 bases and J lost 1 base.

The V and J genes are TRBV3-1 (or the pseudogene TRBV3-2) and TRBJ2-5; TRBD1 aligns across 7 bases. Per the germline V gene, CDR1 is LGHDT and CDR2 is YNNKEL (reference sequence). Trimming at V came to 4 bases and at J to 5 bases, leaving 10 bases not matched to a gene. The length of the CDR3 is 15 residues. CDR3 in DNA: TGTGCCAGCAGCCTAGCGACAGGGCCAGGGGAGACCCAGTACTTC. Translating gives CASSLATGPGETQYF.

The chain is built from TRBV6-2 or TRBV6-3 and TRBJ2-3, with 8 nucleotides matching TRBD2. V lost 5 bases, J lost 8 bases, and 9 bases stayed unmatched. This CDR3 is 14 amino acids long. Germline V gene data show CDR1 as MNHEY and CDR2 as SVGEGT. The CDR3, as DNA: TGTGCCAGCAGTCCGGGGGGGGATGGATCTACGCAGTATTTT. It is translated as CASSPGGDGSTQYF.

The chain links TRBV7-3 to TRBJ2-3, with TRBD2 matching 7 bases. The trim removed 3 bases at V and 5 bases at J, leaving 5 bases unmatched. Germline V gene sequence: CDR1 SGHTA, CDR2 FQGTGA. The CDR3 is made up of 14 amino acids. DNA for the CDR3: TGTGCCAGCAGCTTTGCGGGAGCGGGAGATACGCAGTATTTT. Its translation: CASSFAGAGDTQYF.

The chain joins TRBV29-1 to TRBJ1-3; no firm D call. Trimming took 4 bases from V and 1 from J, leaving 5 bases between them. Germline V gene lookup returns CDR1 SQVTM and CDR2 ANQGSEA. The CDR3 has 12 residues. This CDR3 is CSVGYSGNTIYF. The CDR3 coding sequence is TGCAGCGTTGGTTATTCTGGAAACACCATATATTTT.

This chain uses TRBV24-1 with TRBJ2-3; TRBD2 aligns across 11 bases. The V segment lost 3 bases and the J segment 0 bases; nucleotides outside the gene matches: 13. Per the germline V gene, CDR1 is KGHDR and CDR2 is SFDVKD. This CDR3 is built from 20 residues. The chain's CDR3 is CATSDLPLAGGPYSTDTQYF. In DNA, the CDR3 is TGTGCCACCAGTGATCTTCCCTTAGCGGGAGGGCCTTACAGCACAGATACGCAGTATTTT.

This chain connects TRBV2 to TRBJ1-5; D is unclear. The germline V gene has CDR1 SNHLY and CDR2 FYNNEI. The CDR3 is 14 residues long. Trimming took 4 bases from V and 5 from J, leaving 12 bases between them. The CDR3 reads CASSAARNDQPQHF. As DNA, the CDR3 is TGTGCCAGCAGTGCGGCCAGGAACGATCAGCCCCAGCATTTT.

The gene calls are TRBV6-6 and TRBJ2-6, with D possibly TRBD2 on 5 matching bases. The CDR3 totals 14 residues. V was clipped by 5 bases and J by 4 bases, with 9 bases between them. Germline V gene data show CDR1 as MNHNY and CDR2 as SVGAGI (reference sequence). The CDR3 nucleotides are TGTGCCAGCAGTGCTAGCTTGGGGGCCAACGTCCTGACTTTC. Its protein product is CASSASLGANVLTF.

The chain carries TRBV4-1 and TRBJ1-3, with D possibly matching TRBD1 (6 bases). The V gene's germline CDR1 is MGHRA and CDR2 YSYEKL. CDR3 size: 16 residues. V lost 1 base and J lost 1, with 11 bases in between. Here the CDR3 DNA reads TGCGCCAGCAGCCAAGGACAGGACATTTCTGGAAACACCATATATTTT. Translation gives CASSQGQDISGNTIYF.

V and J are TRBV5-1 and TRBJ2-3; TRBD2 agrees at 10 bases. This CDR3 spans 15 amino acids. The V gene end was trimmed by 0 bases and the J gene end by 4 bases; junction bases not matched to a gene: 2. Looked up from germline, CDR1 is SGHRS and CDR2 is YFSETQ. CDR3 region: CASSLELAGSDTQYF. CDR3 nucleotides: TGCGCCAGCAGCTTGGAACTAGCGGGATCAGATACGCAGTATTTT.

The rearrangement links TRBV6-1 to TRBJ1-2, with a tentative D call TRBD1 (6 bases). This CDR3 comprises 14 residues. V lost 0 bases and J 8 bases, leaving 13 bases between the germline ends. Germline-derived CDR1 and CDR2 are MNHNS and SASEGT. In nucleotides, the CDR3 is TGTGCCAGCAGTGAAGCGAGGGGGGGAGGCGGCTACACCTTC. Translating gives CASSEARGGGGYTF.

The genes are TRBV19 and TRBJ1-1; D is perhaps TRBD1 (5 bases). The V gene's germline CDR1 is LNHDA and CDR2 SQIVND (reference sequence). Between the trimmed V and J ends, which lost 4 bases and 0 bases, there was a span of 12 bases. The CDR3 has 15 residues. The CDR3 here is CASSNGPGMNTEAFF. DNA for the CDR3: TGTGCCAGTAGTAATGGCCCAGGGATGAACACTGAAGCTTTCTTT.

This clone was counted once. V gene TRBV12-3 or TRBV12-4 combines with J gene TRBJ2-7; TRBD2 matches 7 bases. V shed 5 bases, J shed 7 bases, and the junction held 2 bases outside the gene matches. This CDR3 has 11 residues. CDR3 DNA: TGTGCCAGCAGTAACGGGGGGGAGCAGTACTTC. Translation: CASSNGGEQYF.

The chain recombines TRBV28 with TRBJ1-6, with 8 bases matching TRBD1. V was clipped by 8 bases and J by 5 bases; unmatched bases: 2. This CDR3 contains 13 residues. CDR1 and CDR2 from the germline V gene are MDHEN and SYDVKM. The CDR3 loop is CASRTGNNSPLHF. CDR3 DNA: TGTGCCAGCCGGACAGGGAATAATTCACCCCTCCACTTT.